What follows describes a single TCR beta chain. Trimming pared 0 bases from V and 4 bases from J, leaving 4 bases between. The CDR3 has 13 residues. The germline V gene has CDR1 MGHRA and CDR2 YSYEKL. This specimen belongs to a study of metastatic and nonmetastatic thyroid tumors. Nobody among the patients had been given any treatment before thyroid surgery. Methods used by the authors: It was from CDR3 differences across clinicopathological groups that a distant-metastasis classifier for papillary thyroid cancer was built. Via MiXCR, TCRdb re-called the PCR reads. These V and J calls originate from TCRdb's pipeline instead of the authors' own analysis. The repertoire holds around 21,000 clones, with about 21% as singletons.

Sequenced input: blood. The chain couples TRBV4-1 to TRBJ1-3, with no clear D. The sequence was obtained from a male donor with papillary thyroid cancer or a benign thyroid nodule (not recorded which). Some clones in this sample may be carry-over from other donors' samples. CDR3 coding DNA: TGCGCCAGCAGCCAAGATGGCGGAAACACCATATATTTT. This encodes CASSQDGGNTIYF.